This T cell receptor beta chain was captured by sequencing in a study of identical twins. The study, taken as a whole, reports: Out-of-frame TCR alpha sharing in monozygotic twins exceeded recombination model predictions.

The V end lost 2 bases, the J end lost 2 bases, and 9 bases lay between the germline ends. From germline, CDR1 is MGHRA and CDR2 YSYEKL. CDR3 length: 14 residues. TCRdb recomputed calls from the 5' RACE reads with MiXCR, one row per CDR3 protein. The repertoire holds 500,000 to 700,000 distinct CDR3 sequences, with around 7.5% as singletons. This clonotype was seen only a few times. Its specificity is not known. The same data also went into a second study, on yellow fever vaccine responses in identical twins.

This receptor was taken from a woman aged 18-29 years in good health. This rearrangement joins TRBV4-1 to TRBJ2-5; D gene ambiguous. Sequences were obtained from PBMCs. CDR3 bases: TGCGCCAGCAGCCAATCAGAACCTCAAGAGACCCAGTACTTC. Translated: CASSQSEPQETQYF.